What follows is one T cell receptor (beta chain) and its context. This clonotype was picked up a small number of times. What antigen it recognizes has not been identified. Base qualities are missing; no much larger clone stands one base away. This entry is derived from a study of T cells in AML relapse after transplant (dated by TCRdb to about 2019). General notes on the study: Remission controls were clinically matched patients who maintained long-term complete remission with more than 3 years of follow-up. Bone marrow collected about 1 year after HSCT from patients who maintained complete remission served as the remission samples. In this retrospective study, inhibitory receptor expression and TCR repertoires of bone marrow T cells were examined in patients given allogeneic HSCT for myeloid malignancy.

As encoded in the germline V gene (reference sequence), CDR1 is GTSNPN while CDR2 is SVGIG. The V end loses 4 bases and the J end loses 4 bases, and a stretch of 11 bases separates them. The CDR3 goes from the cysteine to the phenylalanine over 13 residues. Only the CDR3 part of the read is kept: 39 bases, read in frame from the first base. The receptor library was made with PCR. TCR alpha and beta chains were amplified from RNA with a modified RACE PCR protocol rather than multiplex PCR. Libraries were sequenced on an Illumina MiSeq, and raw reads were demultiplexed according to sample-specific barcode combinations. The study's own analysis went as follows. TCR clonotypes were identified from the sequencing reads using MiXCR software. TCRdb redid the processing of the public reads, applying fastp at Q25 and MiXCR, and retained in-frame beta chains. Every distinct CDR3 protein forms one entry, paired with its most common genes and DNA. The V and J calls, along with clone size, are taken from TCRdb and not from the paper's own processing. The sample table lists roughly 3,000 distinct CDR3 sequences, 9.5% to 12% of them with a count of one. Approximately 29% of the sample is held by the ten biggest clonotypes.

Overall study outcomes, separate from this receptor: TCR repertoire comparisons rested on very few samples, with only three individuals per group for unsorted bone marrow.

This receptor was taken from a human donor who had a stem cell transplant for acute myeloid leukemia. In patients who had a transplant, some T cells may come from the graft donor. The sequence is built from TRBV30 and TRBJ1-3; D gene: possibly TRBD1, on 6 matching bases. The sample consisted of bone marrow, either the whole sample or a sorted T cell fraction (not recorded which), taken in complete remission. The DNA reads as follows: TGTGCCTGGAAGGGGGTCTCAGGAAACACCATATATTTT. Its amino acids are CAWKGVSGNTIYF.